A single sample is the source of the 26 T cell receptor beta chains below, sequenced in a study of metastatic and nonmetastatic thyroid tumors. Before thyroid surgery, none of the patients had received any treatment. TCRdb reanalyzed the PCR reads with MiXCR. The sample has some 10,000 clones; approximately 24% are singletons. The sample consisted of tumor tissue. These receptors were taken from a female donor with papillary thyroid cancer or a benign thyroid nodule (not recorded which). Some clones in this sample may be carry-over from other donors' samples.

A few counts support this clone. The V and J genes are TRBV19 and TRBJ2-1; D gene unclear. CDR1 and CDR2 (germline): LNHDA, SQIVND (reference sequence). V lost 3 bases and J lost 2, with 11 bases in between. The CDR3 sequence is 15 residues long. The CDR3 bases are TGTGCCAGTAGTATGACTGCGCTGCCCTACAATGAGCAGTTCTTC. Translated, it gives CASSMTALPYNEQFF.

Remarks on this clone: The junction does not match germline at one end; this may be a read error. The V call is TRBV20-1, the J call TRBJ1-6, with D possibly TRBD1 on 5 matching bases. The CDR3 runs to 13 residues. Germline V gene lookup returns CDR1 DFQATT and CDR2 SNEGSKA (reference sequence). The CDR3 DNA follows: TGCAGTGCTTCCCAACAGGAATCCTCACCCCTCCGCTTT. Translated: CSASQQESSPLRF.

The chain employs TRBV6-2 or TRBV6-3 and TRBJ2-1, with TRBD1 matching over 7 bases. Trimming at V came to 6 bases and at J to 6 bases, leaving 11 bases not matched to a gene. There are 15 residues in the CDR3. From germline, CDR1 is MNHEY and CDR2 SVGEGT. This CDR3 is CASSLQGTHTNEQFF. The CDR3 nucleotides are TGTGCCAGCAGCTTACAGGGGACCCACACCAATGAGCAGTTCTTC.

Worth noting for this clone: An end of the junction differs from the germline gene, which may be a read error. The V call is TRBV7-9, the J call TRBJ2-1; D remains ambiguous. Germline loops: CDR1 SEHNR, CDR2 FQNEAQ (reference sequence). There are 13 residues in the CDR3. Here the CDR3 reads CASSPVGYNEQFF. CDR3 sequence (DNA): TGTGCCAGCAGCCCCGTGGGTTACAACGAGCAGTTCTTC.

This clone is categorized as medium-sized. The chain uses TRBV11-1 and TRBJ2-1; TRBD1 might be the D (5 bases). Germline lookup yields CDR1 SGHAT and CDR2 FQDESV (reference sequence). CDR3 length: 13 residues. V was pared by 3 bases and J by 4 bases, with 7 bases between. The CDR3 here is CASSLAGYNEQFF. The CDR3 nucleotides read TGTGCCAGCAGCTTGGCAGGGTACAATGAGCAGTTCTTC.

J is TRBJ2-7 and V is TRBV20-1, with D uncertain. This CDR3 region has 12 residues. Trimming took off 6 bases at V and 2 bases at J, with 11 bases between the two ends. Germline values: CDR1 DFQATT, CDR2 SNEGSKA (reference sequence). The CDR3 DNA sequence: TGCAGTGCCAGCCGGTACCCCTACGAGCAGTACTTC. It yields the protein CSASRYPYEQYF.

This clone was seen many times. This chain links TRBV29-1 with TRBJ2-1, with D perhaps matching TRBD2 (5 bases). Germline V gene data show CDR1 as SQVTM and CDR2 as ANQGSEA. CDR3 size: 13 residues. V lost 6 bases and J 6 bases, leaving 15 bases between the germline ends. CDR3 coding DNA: TGCAGCGTCCATGCGGGTTTCACCAATGAGCAGTTCTTC. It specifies CSVHAGFTNEQFF.

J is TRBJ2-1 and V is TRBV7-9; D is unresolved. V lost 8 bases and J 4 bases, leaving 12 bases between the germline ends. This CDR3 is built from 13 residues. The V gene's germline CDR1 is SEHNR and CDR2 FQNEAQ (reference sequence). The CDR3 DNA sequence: TGTGCCAGCGAGATGGTCTCTTACAATGAGCAGTTCTTC. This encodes CASEMVSYNEQFF.

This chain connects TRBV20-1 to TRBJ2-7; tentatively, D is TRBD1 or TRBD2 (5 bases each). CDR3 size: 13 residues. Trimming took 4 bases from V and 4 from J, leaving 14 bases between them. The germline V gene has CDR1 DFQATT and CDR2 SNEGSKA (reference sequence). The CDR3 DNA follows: TGCAGTGCTAACGTGGGGGAGAGGTACGAGCAGTACTTC. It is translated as CSANVGERYEQYF.

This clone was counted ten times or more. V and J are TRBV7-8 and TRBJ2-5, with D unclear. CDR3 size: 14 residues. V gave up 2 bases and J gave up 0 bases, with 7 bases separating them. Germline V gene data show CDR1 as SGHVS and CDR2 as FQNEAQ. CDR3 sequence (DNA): TGTGCCAGCAGCTTAAGGCCCGACCAAGAGACCCAGTACTTC. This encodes CASSLRPDQETQYF.

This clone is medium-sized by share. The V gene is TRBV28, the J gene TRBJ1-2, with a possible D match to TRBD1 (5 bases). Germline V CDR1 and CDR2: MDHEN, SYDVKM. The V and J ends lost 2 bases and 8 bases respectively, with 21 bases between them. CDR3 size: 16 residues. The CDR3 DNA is TGTGCCAGCAGTTTACTTGGGGCCCATAAAAGTTGGGGCTACACCTTC. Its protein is CASSLLGAHKSWGYTF.

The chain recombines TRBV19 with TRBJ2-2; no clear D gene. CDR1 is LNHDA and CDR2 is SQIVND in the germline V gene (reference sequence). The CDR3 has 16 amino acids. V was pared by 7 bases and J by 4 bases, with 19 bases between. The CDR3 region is CASTLPLGSGTGELFF. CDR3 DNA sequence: TGTGCCAGTACCTTACCCTTAGGGTCGGGCACCGGGGAGCTGTTTTTT.

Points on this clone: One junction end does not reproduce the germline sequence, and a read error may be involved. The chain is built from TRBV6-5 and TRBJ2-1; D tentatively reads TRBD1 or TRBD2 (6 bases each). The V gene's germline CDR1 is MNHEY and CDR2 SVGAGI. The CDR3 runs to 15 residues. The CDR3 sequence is CASIYPKVGGFEQFF. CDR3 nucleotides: TGTGCCAGCATTTACCCGAAGGTGGGGGGCTTTGAGCAGTTCTTC.

The CDR3 loop reads CASRGSGSDGYNEQFF. CDR3 sequence (DNA): TGTGCCAGCAGGGGCAGCGGTTCCGATGGTTACAATGAGCAGTTCTTC. The chain recombines TRBV6-2 or TRBV6-3 with TRBJ2-1, with D possibly TRBD2 on 5 matching bases. The CDR3 spans 16 residues. CDR1 and CDR2 (germline): MNHEY, SVGEGT. With 6 bases removed from V and 4 bases from J, the gap between germline ends came to 19 bases.

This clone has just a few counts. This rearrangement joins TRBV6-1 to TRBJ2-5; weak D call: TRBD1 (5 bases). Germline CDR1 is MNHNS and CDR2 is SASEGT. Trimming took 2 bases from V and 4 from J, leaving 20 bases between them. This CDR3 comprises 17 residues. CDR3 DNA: TGTGCCAGCAGTGAACGCTTTCCACAGGTCATGGCAGAGACCCAGTACTTC. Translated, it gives CASSERFPQVMAETQYF.

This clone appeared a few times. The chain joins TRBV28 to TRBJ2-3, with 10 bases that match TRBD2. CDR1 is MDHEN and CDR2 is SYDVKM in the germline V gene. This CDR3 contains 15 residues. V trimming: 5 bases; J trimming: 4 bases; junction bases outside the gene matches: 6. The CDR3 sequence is CASSPSGRTPDTQYF. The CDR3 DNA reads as TGTGCCAGCAGTCCTAGCGGGAGAACCCCAGATACGCAGTATTTT.

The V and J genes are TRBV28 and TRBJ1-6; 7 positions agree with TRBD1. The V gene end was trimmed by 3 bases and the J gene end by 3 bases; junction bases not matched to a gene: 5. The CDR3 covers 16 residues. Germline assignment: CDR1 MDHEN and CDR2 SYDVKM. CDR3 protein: CASSFRGRHYNSPLHF. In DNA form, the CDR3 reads TGTGCCAGCAGTTTTAGGGGGCGTCACTATAATTCACCCCTCCACTTT. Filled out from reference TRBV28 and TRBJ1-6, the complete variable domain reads DVKVTQSSRYLVKRTGEKVFLECVQDMDHENMFWYRQDPGLGLRLIYFSYDVKMKEKGDIPEGYSVSREKKERFSLILESASTNQTSMYLCASSFRGRHYNSPLHFGNGTRLTVT.

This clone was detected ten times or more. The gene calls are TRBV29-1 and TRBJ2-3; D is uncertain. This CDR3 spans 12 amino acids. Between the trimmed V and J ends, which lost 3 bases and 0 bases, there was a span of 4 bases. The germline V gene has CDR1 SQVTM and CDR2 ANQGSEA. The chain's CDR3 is CSVDPSTDTQYF. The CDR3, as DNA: TGCAGCGTTGATCCTAGCACAGATACGCAGTATTTT.

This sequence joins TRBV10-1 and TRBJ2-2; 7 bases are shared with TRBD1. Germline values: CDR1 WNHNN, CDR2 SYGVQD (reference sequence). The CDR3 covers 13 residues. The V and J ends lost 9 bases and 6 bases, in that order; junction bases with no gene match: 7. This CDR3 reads CASCNRGSGELFF. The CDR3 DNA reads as TGCGCCAGTTGCAACAGGGGTTCCGGGGAGCTGTTTTTT.

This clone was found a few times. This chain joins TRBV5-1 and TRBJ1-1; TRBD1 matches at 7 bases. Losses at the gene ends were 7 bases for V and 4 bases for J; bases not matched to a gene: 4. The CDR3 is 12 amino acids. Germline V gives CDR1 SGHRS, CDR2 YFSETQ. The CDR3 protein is CASGTGATEAFF. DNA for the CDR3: TGCGCCAGCGGTACAGGGGCCACTGAAGCTTTCTTT. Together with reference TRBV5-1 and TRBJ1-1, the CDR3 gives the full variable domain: KAGVTQTPRYLIKTRGQQVTLSCSPISGHRSVSWYQQTPGQGLQFLFEYFSETQRNKGNFPGRFSGRQFSNSRSEMNVSTLELGDSALYLCASGTGATEAFFGQGTRLTVV.

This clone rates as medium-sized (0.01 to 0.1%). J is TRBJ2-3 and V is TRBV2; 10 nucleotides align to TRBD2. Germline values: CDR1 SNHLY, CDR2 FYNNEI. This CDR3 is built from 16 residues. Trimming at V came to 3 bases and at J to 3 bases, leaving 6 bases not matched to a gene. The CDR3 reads CASSDPGLAFTDTQYF. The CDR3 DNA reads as TGTGCCAGCAGTGACCCGGGACTAGCGTTTACAGATACGCAGTATTTT.

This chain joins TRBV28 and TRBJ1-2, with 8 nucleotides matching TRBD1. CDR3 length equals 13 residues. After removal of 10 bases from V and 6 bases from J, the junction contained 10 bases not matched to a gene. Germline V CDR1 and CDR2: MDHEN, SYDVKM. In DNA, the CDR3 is TGTGCCATCCGACAGGGGATAAAAAATGGCTACACCTTC. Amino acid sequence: CAIRQGIKNGYTF.

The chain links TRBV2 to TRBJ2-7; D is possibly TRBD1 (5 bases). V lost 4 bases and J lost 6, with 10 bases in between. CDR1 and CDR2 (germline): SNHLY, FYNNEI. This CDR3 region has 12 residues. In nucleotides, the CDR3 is TGTGCCAGCAGTGTTAGCAGGGCCGAGCAGTACTTC. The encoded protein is CASSVSRAEQYF.

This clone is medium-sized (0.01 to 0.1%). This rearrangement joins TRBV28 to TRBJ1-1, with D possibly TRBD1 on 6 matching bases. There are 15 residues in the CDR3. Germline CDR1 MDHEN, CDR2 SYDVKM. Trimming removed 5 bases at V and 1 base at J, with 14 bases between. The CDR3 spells CASSIPGGKNTEAFF. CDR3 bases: TGTGCCAGCAGTATCCCCGGGGGCAAGAACACTGAAGCTTTCTTT.

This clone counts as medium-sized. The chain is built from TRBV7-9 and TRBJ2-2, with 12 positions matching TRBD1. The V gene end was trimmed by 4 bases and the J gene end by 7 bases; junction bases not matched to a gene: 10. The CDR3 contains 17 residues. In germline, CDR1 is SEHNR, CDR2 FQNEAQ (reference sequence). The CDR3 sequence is CASSSLVGTGGNGELFF. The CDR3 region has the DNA TGTGCCAGCAGCTCCCTGGTGGGGACAGGGGGCAACGGGGAGCTGTTTTTT.

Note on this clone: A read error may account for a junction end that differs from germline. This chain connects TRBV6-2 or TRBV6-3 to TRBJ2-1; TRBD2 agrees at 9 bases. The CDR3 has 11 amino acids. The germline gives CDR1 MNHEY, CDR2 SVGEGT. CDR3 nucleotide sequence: TGTGCCAGCAGTTTAGCGGGAGTTATCGTCTTC. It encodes CASSLAGVIVF.